This T cell receptor (beta chain) stems from a study of shared clonotypes between healthy human individuals. About the study: For every donor, three CD4 naive, three CD4 memory, two CD8 naive and one CD8 memory plates were used. The study, taken as a whole, reports: With few donors, the genetic and exposure-history diversity represented was limited. Larger estimated richness was generally seen in naive subsets than in memory subsets.

V shed 3 bases and J shed 1 base, with 7 bases lying between them. Germline CDR1 reads SGHDN; CDR2 reads FVKESK. The CDR3 sequence is 13 residues long. Comment on this clone: Antigen unknown.

The assay ran at deep level. Profiling relied on immunoSEQ multiplex PCR, and the TCRdb table lists in-frame clones only, not all of them. The top ten hold 0.45% of the sample, which has about 1.5 million clones, 95% to 99% seen once. The clonotype comes from a man aged 30 to 45 in good health. The chain employs TRBV14 and TRBJ2-7; D remains unclear. The sequenced material came from naive CD4+ T cells sorted from blood. Documented subset: CD45RA+ positively selected. The CDR3 spells CASSHRGSYEQYF. The CDR3 nucleotides are TGTGCCAGCAGCCATCGCGGATCCTACGAGCAGTACTTC.